This T cell receptor beta chain was identified during a study of breast tumors, draining lymph nodes, adjacent tissues. This clonotype has a handful of counts. Antigen specificity is unknown. Study-level points and caveats: Compared with lymph nodes, tumors were less diverse; compared with nontumor tissue, more. Luminal-like breast cancer showed significantly higher tumor–nontumor repertoire similarity than basal-like. Findings are consistent with lymph node origin and intratumoral expansion of most tumor T cells.

The V gene's germline CDR1 is SGDLS and CDR2 YYNGEE. V lost 3 bases and J lost 5, with 11 bases in between. The CDR3 has 13 amino acids. TCRdb reprocessed the multiplex PCR reads via MiXCR and lists one record per CDR3 protein. Of 150,000 to 250,000 distinct CDR3 sequences in the sample, approximately 30% are singletons; the top ten hold more than 4%. Axillary draining lymph nodes of breast cancer patients supplied the node samples. This TCR was sampled from a female donor with breast cancer. Some clones in this sample may be carry-over from other donors' samples. Sample: axillary lymph node tissue. The chain combines TRBV9 with TRBJ1-1; the D gene is possibly TRBD1 (5 bases). The chain's CDR3 is CASSAGPKTEAFF. In DNA, the CDR3 is TGTGCCAGCAGCGCGGGACCTAAAACTGAAGCTTTCTTT.